This T cell receptor beta chain appears in the sequencing data of a study of cytomegalovirus exposure and HLA in healthy donors. The study, taken as a whole, reports: Later analysis suggested links between common viral pathogens and several top significant clusters.

Both 60 Vbeta primers and 13 Jbeta primers went into the PCR. The table came from immunoSEQ multiplex PCR; TCRdb's copy has only in-frame clones and leaves some out. Of 100,000 to 150,000 clones listed, around four fifths are singletons. V was shortened by 1 base and J by 0 bases, with 16 bases between the two germline ends. The CDR3 has 17 residues. The germline CDR1 and CDR2 sequences are ENHRY and SYGVKD. This clone occurred a few times. Its antigen is as yet unknown. Sequenced input: PBMCs. The chain is built from TRBV10-3 and TRBJ2-7, with D unclear. This TCR derives from a man aged 25 to 45 in good health and CMV-seropositive. The DNA of the CDR3 is TGTGCCATCAGTGAGTTGAGTAGCCGCAAGAGCTCCTACGAGCAGTACTTC. Translating it yields CAISELSSRKSSYEQYF.